A selection of T cell receptor beta chains follows, all from one sample in a study of cytomegalovirus exposure and HLA in healthy donors. This table comes from immunoSEQ multiplex PCR, and its TCRdb copy is limited to in-frame clones, with some not included. Of about 50,000 clones listed, about 82% are singletons. Sequenced material: PBMCs. The receptors stem from a man aged 25 to 40 in good health and CMV-seronegative. The CDR3 runs from the conserved cysteine through the conserved F or W. The order of the fields is D gene, clone size, CDR3 length, V gene, J gene, CDR3 protein, CDR3 DNA. The D gene is left open where the match is weak. For some rows the clone size is stated as once, few or many, or as a class when expanded; others skip it.

D: TRBD2
size: -
length: 19
V: TRBV4-3
J: TRBJ2-5
CDR3: CASSQEYTTGTSGRETQYF
DNA: TGCGCCAGCAGCCAAGAATACACAACCGGGACTAGCGGGAGAGAGACCCAGTACTTC

D: TRBD2
size: -
length: 14
V: TRBV7-9
J: TRBJ2-1
CDR3: CASSDSGKGNEQFF
DNA: TGTGCCAGCAGCGATAGCGGGAAGGGGAATGAGCAGTTCTTC

D: -
size: -
length: 18
V: TRBV19
J: TRBJ1-4
CDR3: CASSIFERVQSTNEKLFF
DNA: TGTGCCAGTAGTATATTCGAGAGGGTCCAGTCAACTAATGAAAAACTGTTTTTT

D: TRBD1
size: once
length: 15
V: TRBV18
J: TRBJ1-4
CDR3: CASSLRTGGPEKLFF
DNA: TGTGCCAGCTCACTACGGACAGGAGGCCCCGAAAAACTGTTTTTT

D: -
size: -
length: 16
V: TRBV7-8
J: TRBJ1-5
CDR3: CASSLGGGGGYQPQHF
DNA: TGTGCCAGCAGCTTAGGGGGCGGGGGCGGGTATCAGCCCCAGCATTTT

D: TRBD1
size: -
length: 13
V: TRBV27
J: TRBJ2-5
CDR3: CASSRGRGETQYF
DNA: TGTGCCAGCAGCAGGGGGCGAGGGGAGACCCAGTACTTC

D: -
size: -
length: 16
V: TRBV15
J: TRBJ1-5
CDR3: CATRYRVSGVLQPQHF
DNA: TGTGCCACCAGATACAGAGTCTCAGGTGTCTTACAGCCCCAGCATTTT

D: -
size: -
length: 11
V: TRBV11-2
J: TRBJ1-2
CDR3: CASRLGSRGAF
DNA: TGTGCCAGCAGGCTCGGGAGCCGAGGAGCCTTC

D: -
size: -
length: 15
V: TRBV6-5
J: TRBJ1-6
CDR3: CASRLLEAYNSPLHF
DNA: TGTGCCAGCAGATTACTCGAGGCCTATAATTCACCCCTCCACTTT

D: -
size: -
length: 14
V: TRBV4-1
J: TRBJ2-2
CDR3: CASSQSSTAGELFF
DNA: TGCGCCAGCAGCCAAAGTTCTACCGCCGGGGAGCTGTTTTTT

D: TRBD2
size: few
length: 14
V: TRBV19
J: TRBJ2-7
CDR3: CASSRGGSTGEQYF
DNA: TGTGCCAGTAGTCGCGGGGGGTCGACGGGGGAGCAGTACTTC

D: TRBD1
size: -
length: 19
V: TRBV2
J: TRBJ2-3
CDR3: CASRGTRDRGGFGTDTQYF
DNA: TGTGCCAGCAGAGGGACACGGGACAGGGGGGGTTTCGGCACAGATACGCAGTATTTT

D: -
size: few
length: 19
V: TRBV4-3
J: TRBJ2-4
CDR3: CASSQDPFLENAGKNIQYF
DNA: TGCGCCAGCAGCCAAGATCCTTTTTTGGAAAACGCGGGCAAAAACATTCAGTACTTC

D: TRBD1
size: -
length: 15
V: TRBV11-3
J: TRBJ1-1
CDR3: CASSGRTGENTEAFF
DNA: TGTGCCAGCAGCGGGCGGACAGGGGAGAACACTGAAGCTTTCTTT

D: -
size: -
length: 15
V: TRBV6-5
J: TRBJ2-6
CDR3: CASSYRGSGANVLTF
DNA: TGTGCCAGCAGTTACCGGGGTTCCGGGGCCAACGTCCTGACTTTC

D: TRBD2
size: -
length: 18
V: TRBV9
J: TRBJ2-1
CDR3: CASSVSLAGGSSYNEQFF
DNA: TGTGCCAGCAGCGTATCACTAGCGGGAGGTAGCTCCTACAATGAGCAGTTCTTC

D: TRBD2
size: -
length: 16
V: TRBV27
J: TRBJ2-1
CDR3: CASSSLAGGPPGEQFF
DNA: TGTGCCAGCAGTTCACTAGCGGGAGGGCCGCCAGGTGAGCAGTTCTTC

D: TRBD1
size: -
length: 14
V: TRBV25-1
J: TRBJ1-2
CDR3: CASRGQAHNYGYTF
DNA: TGTGCCAGCAGGGGACAGGCCCATAACTATGGCTACACCTTC

D: -
size: -
length: 15
V: TRBV7-8
J: TRBJ2-2
CDR3: CASSLGAMRTGELFF
DNA: TGTGCCAGCAGCTTAGGCGCGATGAGGACCGGGGAGCTGTTTTTT

D: TRBD1
size: -
length: 17
V: TRBV9
J: TRBJ1-4
CDR3: CASSEGGGGDITEKLFF
DNA: TGTGCCAGCAGCGAAGGAGGGGGCGGTGATATAACTGAAAAACTGTTTTTT

D: -
size: -
length: 14
V: TRBV5-6
J: TRBJ1-1
CDR3: CASSLGGVNTEAFF
DNA: TGTGCCAGCAGCTTGGGAGGTGTGAACACTGAAGCTTTCTTT

D: TRBD1
size: -
length: 15
V: TRBV5-4
J: TRBJ2-7
CDR3: CASSPMTGTTYEQYF
DNA: TGTGCCAGCAGCCCGATGACAGGGACAACCTACGAGCAGTACTTC

D: -
size: few
length: 12
V: TRBV5-6
J: TRBJ1-1
CDR3: CASSLVADEAFF
DNA: TGTGCCAGCAGCTTGGTGGCAGATGAAGCTTTCTTT

D: -
size: -
length: 15
V: TRBV7-6
J: TRBJ2-2
CDR3: CASSLGGAKTGELFF
DNA: TGTGCCAGCAGCTTGGGGGGGGCAAAAACCGGGGAGCTGTTTTTT

D: -
size: -
length: 14
V: TRBV28
J: TRBJ1-2
CDR3: CASSPGSPWNGYTF
DNA: TGTGCCAGCAGCCCAGGGTCCCCGTGGAATGGCTACACCTTC

D: TRBD2
size: -
length: 14
V: TRBV6-5
J: TRBJ2-3
CDR3: CASSNLAGRDTQYF
DNA: TGTGCCAGCAGTAATCTAGCGGGGCGAGATACGCAGTATTTT

D: TRBD2
size: -
length: 16
V: TRBV4-3
J: TRBJ2-3
CDR3: CASSQGGGGRTDTQYF
DNA: TGCGCCAGCAGCCAAGGTGGCGGGGGGCGGACAGATACGCAGTATTTT

D: TRBD1
size: -
length: 15
V: TRBV7-2
J: TRBJ2-7
CDR3: CASSLWFGQGDEQYF
DNA: TGTGCCAGCAGCTTATGGTTTGGACAGGGGGACGAGCAGTACTTC

D: TRBD1
size: -
length: 14
V: TRBV6-5
J: TRBJ2-1
CDR3: CASSYQDRYNEQFF
DNA: TGTGCCAGCAGTTACCAGGACAGGTACAATGAGCAGTTCTTC